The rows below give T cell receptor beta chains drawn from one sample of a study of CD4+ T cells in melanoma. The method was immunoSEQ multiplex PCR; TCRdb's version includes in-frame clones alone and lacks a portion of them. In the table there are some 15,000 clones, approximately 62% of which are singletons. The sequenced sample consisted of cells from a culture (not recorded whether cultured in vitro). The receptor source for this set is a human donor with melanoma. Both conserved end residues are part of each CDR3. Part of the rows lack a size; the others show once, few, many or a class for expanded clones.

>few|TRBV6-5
CARLVGYYEQYF
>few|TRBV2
CASSDRGGYTF
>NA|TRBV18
CASSPPSKETQYF
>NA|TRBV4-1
CASSPTSGGTPPSELFF
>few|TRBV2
CASIWVPPYNEQFF
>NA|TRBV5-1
CASSLGLTRFNEQFF
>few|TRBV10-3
CAMGRDRGPYEQYF
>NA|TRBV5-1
CASSLRLAGGPNGELFF
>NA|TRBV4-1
CASSLPAGTNEQFF
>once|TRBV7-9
CASSLRRQGASVGYTF
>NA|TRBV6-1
CASRQTGAHGYTF
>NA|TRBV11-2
CASSLPGQGISEQYF
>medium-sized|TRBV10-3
CAISATDGPDGYTF
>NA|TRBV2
CASRGLGGANVLTF
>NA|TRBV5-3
CARRATSNTEAFF
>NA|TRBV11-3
CASSRSASTDTQYF